This T cell receptor beta chain emerged from a study of blood T cell repertoires in COVID-19. Study-wide context: COVID-19 samples collected from the United States, Italy and Spain covered acute and convalescent phases. PBMCs, B-cell-depleted T cells, or T cells were the source of the cDNA or gDNA that made up the material.

Original data processing: It was from reference gene primer amplification that nucleated cell counts were estimated. TCRdb keeps only in-frame clones here, not all; method: immunoSEQ multiplex PCR. That table is the source of V, J and clone size, and D and trimming were worked out from the DNA. The data contain 200,000 to 250,000 clones, around 86% of them seen just once; the ten biggest clones take up around 6%. Germline-derived CDR1 and CDR2 are SEHNR and FQNEAQ (reference sequence). This CDR3 has 15 amino acids. The ends were cut back, 5 bases at V and 3 bases at J, with 17 bases in the middle. The clonotype originates from a man aged 55-75 years who had recovered from COVID-19. The sample was peripheral blood. V gene TRBV7-9 combines with J gene TRBJ2-7; possibly TRBD1 for D (6 bases). The CDR3 spells CASSPRLQGDYEQYF. DNA of the CDR3: TGTGCCAGCAGCCCTAGGCTACAGGGTGACTACGAGCAGTACTTC.